This TCR beta chain derives from a study of identical twins (dated by TCRdb to 2016 to 2017). For the study in its entirety: To test whether fetal clonotypes persist, the study used deep sequencing on TCR alpha and beta repertoires from monozygotic twins, unrelated adults of various ages, and cord blood. To rule out contamination, replicate twin experiments were performed at different times with different library preparation protocols. Here is what the overall study found, with its caveats: Abundant cord blood beta clonotypes had fewer insertions, young adult naive repertoires showed a similar but weaker trend, and memory repertoires showed no such trend. Because the same donors could not be followed over many years, the conclusions relied on cross-sectional statistical analysis. Compared with coincidental sharing between unrelated individuals, an excess of low generation-probability sequences was observed among out-of-frame TCR alpha sequences shared between twins. A weaker excess of twin sharing was found in beta out-of-frame sequences because the signal-to-noise ratio was lowered by fewer shared sequences. Zero-insertion analyses could be partly confounded by invariant T cells such as MAIT and iNKT, although diverse VJ usage argued against such confounding for most clonotypes. Out-of-frame TCR alpha sharing in monozygotic twins was systematically underestimated by recombination models, whereas sharing between unrelated individuals was in agreement with the recombination models.

All donors were healthy Caucasians. The study also sequenced three unrelated non-twin adults: a male aged 18 to 30, a male aged 50 to 60 and a female aged 50 to 60. Miltenyi CD45RO+ enrichment and human naive T-cell isolation kits were used to isolate memory (CD45RO+) and naive T cells from PBMC. Receptors were amplified or captured by 5' RACE. Sequenced on an Illumina HiSeq 2000. A universal primer binding site was added through template switching, and the final cDNA carried a unique molecular identifier so that TCR cDNA molecules could be counted accurately. First-strand cDNA for TCR alpha and beta chains was synthesized from specific primers in the conserved constant-segment region. Each cDNA library was double barcoded, with a SMART-Mk sample barcode plus Illumina barcodes, to control for contamination. TruSeq adapter sequences, together with Illumina sample barcodes, were added in two successive PCR steps. The TCR alpha and beta cDNA libraries were sequenced on the Illumina HiSeq platform using custom primers. The authors processed their data as follows. Unique molecular identifiers were extracted from raw reads with MiGEC, and CDR3 positions were determined with MiXCR. Recombination models were inferred per individual with the repgenHMM and IGoR tools using an EM algorithm. Shared clonotype analysis was performed with the tcR package in R, normalizing sharing by the product of cloneset sizes. To study raw recombination free of thymic and clonal selection effects, out-of-frame nonproductive sequences were analyzed. Using fastp at Q25 and MiXCR, TCRdb reprocessed the public reads and kept productive beta chains. Identical CDR3 proteins give one entry, which carries the most common genes and DNA. What appears here as the V and J calls and clone size reflects TCRdb's work, not the paper's. Recorded for this sample are 400,000 to 500,000 distinct CDR3 sequences; about 18% of them occurred a single time. The ten biggest clones cover about 12% of the sample.

With regard to this clonotype: There is no known antigen for this receptor. Per-base qualities were not stored, and no clone one base away is much larger.

Trimming takes 2 bases off V and 5 bases off J; junction bases not matched to a gene: 12. As encoded in the germline V gene (reference sequence), CDR1 is DFQATT while CDR2 is SNEGSKA. The CDR3 goes from the cysteine to the phenylalanine over 15 residues. The kept DNA is CDR3 alone, 45 bases in frame from the first base. The rearrangement joined TRBV20-1 to TRBJ2-7; 7 bases in between match TRBD1. The sequence derives from a man aged 50 to 60 in good health. The sequenced sample consisted of naive T cells sorted from blood. Reading the label with the study, this specimen's cell subset or site is: cells isolated with a human naive T-cell isolation kit. DNA sequence: TGCAGTGCTAGACCTGGGGGACAGTTACTCGACGAGCAGTACTTC. This yields the protein CSARPGGQLLDEQYF.